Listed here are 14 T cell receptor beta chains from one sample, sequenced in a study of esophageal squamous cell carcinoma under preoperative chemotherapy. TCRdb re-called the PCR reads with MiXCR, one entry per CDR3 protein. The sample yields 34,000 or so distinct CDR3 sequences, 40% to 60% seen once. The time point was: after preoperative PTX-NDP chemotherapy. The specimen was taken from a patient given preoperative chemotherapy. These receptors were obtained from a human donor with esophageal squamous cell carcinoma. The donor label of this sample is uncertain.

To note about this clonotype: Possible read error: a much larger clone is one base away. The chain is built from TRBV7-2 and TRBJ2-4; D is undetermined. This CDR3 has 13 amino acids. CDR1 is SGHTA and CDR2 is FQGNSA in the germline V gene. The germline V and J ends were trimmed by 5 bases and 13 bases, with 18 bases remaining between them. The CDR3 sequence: CASSLPVQNTQYF. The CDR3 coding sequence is TGTGCCAGCAGCCTGCCAGTCCAAAACACCCAGTACTTC.

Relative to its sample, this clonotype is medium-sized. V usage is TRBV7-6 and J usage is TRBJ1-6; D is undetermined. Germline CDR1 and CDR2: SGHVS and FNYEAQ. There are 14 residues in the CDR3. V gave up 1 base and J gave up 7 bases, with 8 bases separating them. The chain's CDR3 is CASSLGGNNSPLHF. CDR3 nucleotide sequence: TGTGCCAGCAGCTTAGGAGGAAACAATTCACCCCTCCACTTT.

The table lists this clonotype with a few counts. Written as DNA, the CDR3 is TGTGCCAGTAGTATAGGGTCAGGGGCGACCCAAGAGACCCAGTACTTC. It specifies CASSIGSGATQETQYF. V gene TRBV19 combines with J gene TRBJ2-5; a possible D gene is TRBD1 (6 bases). The V end was cut by 1 base, the J end by 1 base, with 13 bases between. CDR1 is LNHDA and CDR2 is SQIVND in the germline V gene (reference sequence). The CDR3 is made up of 16 amino acids.

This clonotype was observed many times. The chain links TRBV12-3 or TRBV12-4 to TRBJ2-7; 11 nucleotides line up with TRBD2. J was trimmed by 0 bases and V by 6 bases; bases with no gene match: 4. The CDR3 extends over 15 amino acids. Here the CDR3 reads CASSTTSGGSYEQYF. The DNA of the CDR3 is TGTGCCAGCAGCACAACTAGCGGGGGCTCCTACGAGCAGTACTTC.

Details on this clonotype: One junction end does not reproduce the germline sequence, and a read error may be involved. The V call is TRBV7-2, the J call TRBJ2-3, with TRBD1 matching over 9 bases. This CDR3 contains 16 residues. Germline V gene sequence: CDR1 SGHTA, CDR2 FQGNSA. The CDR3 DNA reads TGTGCCAGCAGCACCCGGGACAGGGTGGGCAAAGATACGCAGTATTTC. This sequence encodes CASSTRDRVGKDTQYF.

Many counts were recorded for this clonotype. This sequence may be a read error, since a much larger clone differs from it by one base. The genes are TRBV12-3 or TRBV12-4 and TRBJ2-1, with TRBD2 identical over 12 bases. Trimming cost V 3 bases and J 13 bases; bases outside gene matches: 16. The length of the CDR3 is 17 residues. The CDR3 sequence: CASSFRTSGKYQETQFF. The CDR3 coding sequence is TGTGCCAGCAGTTTTCGGACTAGCGGGAAGTACCAAGAGACCCAGTTCTTC.

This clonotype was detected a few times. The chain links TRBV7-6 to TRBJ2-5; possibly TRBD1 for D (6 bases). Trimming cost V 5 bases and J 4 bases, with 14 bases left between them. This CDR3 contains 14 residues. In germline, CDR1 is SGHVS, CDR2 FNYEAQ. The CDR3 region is CASSGGGDPETQYF. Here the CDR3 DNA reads TGTGCCAGCAGCGGGGGCGGTGACCCAGAGACCCAGTACTTC.

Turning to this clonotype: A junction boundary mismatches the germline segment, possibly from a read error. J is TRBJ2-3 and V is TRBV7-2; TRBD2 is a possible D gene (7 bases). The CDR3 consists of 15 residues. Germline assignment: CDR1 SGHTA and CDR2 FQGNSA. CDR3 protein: CARGFGGRDQDTQYF. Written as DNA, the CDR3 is TGTGCCAGGGGGTTCGGGGGGCGTGACCAGGATACGCAGTATTTC.

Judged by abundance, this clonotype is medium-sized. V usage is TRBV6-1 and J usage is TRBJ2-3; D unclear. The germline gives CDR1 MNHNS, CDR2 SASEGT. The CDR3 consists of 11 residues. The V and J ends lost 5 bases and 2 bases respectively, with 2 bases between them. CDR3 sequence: CASSTTDTQYF. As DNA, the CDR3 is TGTGCCAGCAGTACCACAGATACGCAGTATTTT.

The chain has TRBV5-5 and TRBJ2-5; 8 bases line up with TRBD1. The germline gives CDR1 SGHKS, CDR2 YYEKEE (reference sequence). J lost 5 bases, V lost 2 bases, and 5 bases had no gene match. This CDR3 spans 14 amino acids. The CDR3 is CASSFTGGLETQYF. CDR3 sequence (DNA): TGTGCCAGCAGCTTCACAGGGGGTCTGGAGACCCAGTACTTC. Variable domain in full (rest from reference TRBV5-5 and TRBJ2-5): DAGVTQSPTHLIKTRGQQVTLRCSPISGHKSVSWYQQVLGQGPQFIFQYYEKEERGRGNFPDRFSARQFPNYSSELNVNALLLGDSALYLCASSFTGGLETQYFGPGTRLLVL.

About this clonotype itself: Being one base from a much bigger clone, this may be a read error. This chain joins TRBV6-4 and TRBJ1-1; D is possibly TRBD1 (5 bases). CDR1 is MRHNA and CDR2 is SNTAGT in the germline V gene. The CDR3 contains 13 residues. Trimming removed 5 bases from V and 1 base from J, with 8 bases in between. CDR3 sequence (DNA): TGTGCCAGCAGTCCGACAGAGAACACTGAAGCTTTCTTT. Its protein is CASSPTENTEAFF.

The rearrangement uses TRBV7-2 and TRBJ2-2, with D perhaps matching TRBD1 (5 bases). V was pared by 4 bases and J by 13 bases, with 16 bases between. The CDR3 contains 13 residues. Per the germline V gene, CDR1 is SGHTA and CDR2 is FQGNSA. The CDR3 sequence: CASSSVNTGTLFF. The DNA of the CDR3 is TGTGCCAGCAGCTCAGTGAACACAGGTACGCTGTTTTTT.

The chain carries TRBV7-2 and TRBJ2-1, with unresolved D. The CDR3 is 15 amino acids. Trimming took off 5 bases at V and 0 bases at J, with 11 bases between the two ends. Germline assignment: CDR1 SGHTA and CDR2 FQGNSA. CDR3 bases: TGTGCCAGCAGCCCCCTTTGGCCCTCCTACAATGAGCAGTTCTTC. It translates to CASSPLWPSYNEQFF. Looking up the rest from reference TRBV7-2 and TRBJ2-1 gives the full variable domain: GAGVSQSPSNKVTEKGKDVELRCDPISGHTALYWYRQSLGQGLEFLIYFQGNSAPDKSGLPSDRFSAERTGGSVSTLTIQRTQQEDSAVYLCASSPLWPSYNEQFFGPGTRLTVL.

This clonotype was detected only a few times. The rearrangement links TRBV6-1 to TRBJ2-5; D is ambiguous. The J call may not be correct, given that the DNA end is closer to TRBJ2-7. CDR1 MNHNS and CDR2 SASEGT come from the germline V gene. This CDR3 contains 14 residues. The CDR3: CASSEVGLRAEQYF. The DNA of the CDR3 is TGTGCCAGCAGTGAAGTAGGGCTCCGGGCCGAGCAGTACTTC.